This T cell receptor (beta chain) was profiled in a study of T cell responses to AZD1222 COVID-19 vaccine (dated by TCRdb to the early 2020s). Looking at the study overall: Because spike-specific TCR depth and breadth did not differ between the two schedules, AZD1222 recipients who got a second dose at roughly 4 weeks were pooled with those who got a second dose at roughly 12 weeks. TCR sequencing covered over 230 trial participants: 200 to 210 given two doses of AZD1222 and approximately 25 given two doses of MenACWY control vaccine. Trial participants were enrolled by age into 18-55, 56-69 and 70-plus year subgroups, with approximately 150, 28 and 58 TCR-sequenced participants respectively.

This clone appeared once. Its antigen target is currently unknown. Base qualities are not provided; no much larger clone lies one nucleotide away. The sample's time point label is to be understood as: baseline before first vaccination. Samples from vaccinated people were obtained from the UK trials COV001 and COV002, which included a single-blind randomized controlled phase 2/3 trial of AZD1222 (ChAdOx1 nCoV-19) in healthy adults. For TCRbeta chain sequencing, PBMC samples were collected from trial participants at day 0 and at day 28 after the second dose. General findings and caveats noted by the study authors: In the small 56-69-year group, the increase in depth fell short of significance, most likely because of low power. Conclusions about previously exposed vaccinees are limited because only a handful of AZD1222 recipients were SARS-CoV-2 seropositive at baseline. Participants were mostly white British, with more females than males. The authors suggested clonal diversity may have been underestimated. A significant rise in spike-specific TCR breadth and depth was observed after two AZD1222 doses relative to day 0 and relative to MenACWY recipients. Nearly half of unique spike-specific TCRs reportedly recognized epitopes outside regions mutated in the B.1.351 and B.1.1.7 variants. No day 14 peak-response samples were available, so repertoires were characterized only after the peak T cell response. The whole spike protein was spanned by vaccine-associated CD4 TCRs, and dominant responses were seen in regions 160-218 and 743-854.

CDR1 is given as MDHEN and CDR2 as SYDVKM, both from the germline V gene. V lost 2 bases and J lost 1 base; the stretch between them is 17 bases long. Its CDR3 holds 17 amino acids, cysteine through phenylalanine. Solely the CDR3 DNA is kept, with 51 bases framed from the first base. The CDR3 regions of human TCRbeta chains were subjected to immunosequencing. Concerning the study's data processing: TCRs in the repertoires were matched against a reference library of SARS-CoV-2-specific TCRs that had been generated with the MIRA antigen-specificity platform. Breadth was defined as the fraction of unique TCRs that were SARS-CoV-2-associated. Depth was defined as the fraction of total T cells that were SARS-CoV-2-associated. Each spike-specific TCR was assigned to its reactive spike region and to a CD4 or CD8 class using the MIRA data. Log10-transformed breadth and depth values were compared by one-way ANOVA with Sidak's multiple comparisons tests. TCRdb obtained this table from immuneACCESS and retained in-frame rearrangements with V and J assigned. These tables miss some clones; where compared with another copy, unresolved V genes account for less than half of the shortfall, and the remainder is unexplained. The D gene and trimming were derived from the DNA, and the V and J assignments and clone size from that table. Present in this sample are 130,000 or so clones, around 84% of which were seen just once. The ten largest account for 10% to 15% of the sample.

This material consisted of peripheral blood, taken on day 0 of AZD1222 vaccination. The source of this sequence is an adult in good health. This chain joins TRBV28 to TRBJ1-1, with TRBD1 tentatively as D gene (5 bases match). Here is the DNA: TGTGCCAGCAGTTTAATGGGCAGGGAGGTCGAGAACACTGAAGCTTTCTTT. Translated, this is CASSLMGREVENTEAFF.